This T cell receptor (beta chain) was sequenced for a study of T cells in Graves' hyperthyroidism and ophthalmopathy. Looked up from germline, CDR1 is MNHEY and CDR2 is SVGEGT. The CDR3 length is 16 residues. Deletions cut 2 bases from V and 1 base from J, with 12 bases between. RNA transcripts gave rise to amplified TCR beta CDR3 regions. HTBI primers drove first-round RT-PCR of the TCR CDR3. TCRdb ran MiXCR on the multiplex PCR reads and lists one entry per CDR3 protein. The sample has approximately 400,000 distinct CDR3 sequences; more than 15% are singletons. Specimen: blood. The TCR comes from a woman between 18 and 30 years old with Graves' hyperthyroidism. The rearrangement uses TRBV6-2 or TRBV6-3 and TRBJ1-3; D possibly corresponds to TRBD1 (6 bases). This chain's CDR3 is CASSYGGGISGNTIYF. For the CDR3, the DNA is TGTGCCAGCAGTTACGGGGGCGGAATATCTGGAAACACCATATATTTT.